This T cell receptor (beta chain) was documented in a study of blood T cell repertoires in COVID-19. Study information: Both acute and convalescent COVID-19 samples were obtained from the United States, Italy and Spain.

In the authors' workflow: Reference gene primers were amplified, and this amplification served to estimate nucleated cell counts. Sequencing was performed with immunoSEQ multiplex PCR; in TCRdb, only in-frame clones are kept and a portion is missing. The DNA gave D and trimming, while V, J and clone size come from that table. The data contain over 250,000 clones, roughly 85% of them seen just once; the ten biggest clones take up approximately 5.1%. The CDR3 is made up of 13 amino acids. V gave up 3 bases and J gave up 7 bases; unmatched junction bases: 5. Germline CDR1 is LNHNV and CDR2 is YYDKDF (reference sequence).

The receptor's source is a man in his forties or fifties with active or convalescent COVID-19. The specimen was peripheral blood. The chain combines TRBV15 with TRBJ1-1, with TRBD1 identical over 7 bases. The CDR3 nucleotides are TGTGCCACCAGCAGGGACAGGTTCGTTGAAGCTTTCTTT. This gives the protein CATSRDRFVEAFF.